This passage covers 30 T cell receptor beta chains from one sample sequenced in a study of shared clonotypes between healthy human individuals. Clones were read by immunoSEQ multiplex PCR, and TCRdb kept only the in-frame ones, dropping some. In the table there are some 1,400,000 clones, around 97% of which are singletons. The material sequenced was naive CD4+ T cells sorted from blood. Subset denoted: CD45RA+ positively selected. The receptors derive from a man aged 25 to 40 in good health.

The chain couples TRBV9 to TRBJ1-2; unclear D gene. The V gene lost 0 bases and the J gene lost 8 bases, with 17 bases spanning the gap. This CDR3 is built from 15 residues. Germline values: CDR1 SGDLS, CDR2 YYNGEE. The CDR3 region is CASSVEPLPSGGYTF. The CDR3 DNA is TGTGCCAGCAGCGTAGAACCTTTACCCTCGGGCGGCTACACCTTC.

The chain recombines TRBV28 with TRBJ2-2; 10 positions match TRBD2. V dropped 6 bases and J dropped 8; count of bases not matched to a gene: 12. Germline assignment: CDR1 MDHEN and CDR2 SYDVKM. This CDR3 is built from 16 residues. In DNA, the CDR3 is TGTGCCAGCAGACATCTAGCGGGAGCCCCTAAGGGGGAGCTGTTTTTT. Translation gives CASRHLAGAPKGELFF.

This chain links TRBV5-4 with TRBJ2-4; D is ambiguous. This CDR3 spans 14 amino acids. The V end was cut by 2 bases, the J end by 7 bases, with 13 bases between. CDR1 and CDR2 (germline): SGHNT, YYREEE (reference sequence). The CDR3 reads CASSLKTRVNIQYF. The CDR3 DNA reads TGTGCCAGCAGCTTAAAAACAAGGGTTAACATTCAGTACTTC. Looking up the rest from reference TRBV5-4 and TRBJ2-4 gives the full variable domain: ETGVTQSPTHLIKTRGQQVTLRCSSQSGHNTVSWYQQALGQGPQFIFQYYREEENGRGNFPPRFSGLQFPNYSSELNVNALELDDSALYLCASSLKTRVNIQYFGAGTRLSVL.

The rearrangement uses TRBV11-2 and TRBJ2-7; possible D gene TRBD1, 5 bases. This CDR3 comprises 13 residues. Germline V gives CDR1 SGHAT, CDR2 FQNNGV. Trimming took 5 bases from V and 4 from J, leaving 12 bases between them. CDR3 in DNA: TGTGCCAGCAGCACGGACACATTATACGAGCAGTACTTC. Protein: CASSTDTLYEQYF.

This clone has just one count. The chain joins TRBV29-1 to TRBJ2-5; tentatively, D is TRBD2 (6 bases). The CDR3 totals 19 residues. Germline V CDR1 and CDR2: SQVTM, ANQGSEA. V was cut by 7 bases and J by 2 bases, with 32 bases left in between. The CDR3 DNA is TGCAGCGGGGGGTTTGGTTACGGCCGGGAGAACGTTCGACAAGAGACCCAGTACTTC. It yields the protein CSGGFGYGRENVRQETQYF.

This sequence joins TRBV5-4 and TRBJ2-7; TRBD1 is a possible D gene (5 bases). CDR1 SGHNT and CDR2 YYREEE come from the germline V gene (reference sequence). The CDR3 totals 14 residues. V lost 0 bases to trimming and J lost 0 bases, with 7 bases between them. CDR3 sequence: CASSLGTPSYEQYF. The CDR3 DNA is TGTGCCAGCAGCTTGGGGACACCCTCCTACGAGCAGTACTTC.

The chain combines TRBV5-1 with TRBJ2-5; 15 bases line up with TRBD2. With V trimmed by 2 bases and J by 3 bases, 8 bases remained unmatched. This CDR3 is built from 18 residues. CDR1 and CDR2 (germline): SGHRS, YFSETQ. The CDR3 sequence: CASSLGLAGGPGEETQYF. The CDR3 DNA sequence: TGCGCCAGCAGCTTAGGACTAGCGGGAGGGCCGGGGGAAGAGACCCAGTACTTC.

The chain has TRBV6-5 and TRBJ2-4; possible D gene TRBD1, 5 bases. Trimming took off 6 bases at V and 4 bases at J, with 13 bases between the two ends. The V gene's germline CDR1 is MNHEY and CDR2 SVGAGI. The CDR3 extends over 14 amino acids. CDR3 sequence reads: CASSKGVIKNIQYF. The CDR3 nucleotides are TGTGCCAGCAGCAAAGGGGTGATTAAAAACATTCAGTACTTC.

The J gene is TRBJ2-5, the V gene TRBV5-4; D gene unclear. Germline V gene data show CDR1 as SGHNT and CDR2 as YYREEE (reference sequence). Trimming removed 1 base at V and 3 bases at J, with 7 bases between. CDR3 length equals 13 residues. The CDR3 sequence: CASSLRYEETQYF. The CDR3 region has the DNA TGTGCCAGCAGCTTGCGGTATGAAGAGACCCAGTACTTC.

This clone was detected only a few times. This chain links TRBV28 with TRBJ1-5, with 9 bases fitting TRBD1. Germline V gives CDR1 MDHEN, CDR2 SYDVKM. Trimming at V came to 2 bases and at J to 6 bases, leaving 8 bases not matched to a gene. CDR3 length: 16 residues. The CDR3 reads CASSLRGQGPFQPQHF. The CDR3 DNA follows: TGTGCCAGCAGTTTACGTGGACAGGGGCCTTTTCAGCCCCAGCATTTT.

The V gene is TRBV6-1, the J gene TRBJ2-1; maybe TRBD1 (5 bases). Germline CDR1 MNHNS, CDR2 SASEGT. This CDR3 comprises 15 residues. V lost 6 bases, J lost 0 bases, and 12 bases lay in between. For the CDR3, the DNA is TGTGCCAGCAGCAAGGGGTCAAGCTCCTACAATGAGCAGTTCTTC. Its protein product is CASSKGSSSYNEQFF.

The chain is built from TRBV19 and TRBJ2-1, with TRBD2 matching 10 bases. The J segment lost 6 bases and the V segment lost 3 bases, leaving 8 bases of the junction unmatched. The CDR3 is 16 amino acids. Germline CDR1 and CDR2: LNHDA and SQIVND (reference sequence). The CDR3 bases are TGTGCCAGTAGTATCGCCGTAGCGGGAGGTTTCAATGAGCAGTTCTTC. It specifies CASSIAVAGGFNEQFF.

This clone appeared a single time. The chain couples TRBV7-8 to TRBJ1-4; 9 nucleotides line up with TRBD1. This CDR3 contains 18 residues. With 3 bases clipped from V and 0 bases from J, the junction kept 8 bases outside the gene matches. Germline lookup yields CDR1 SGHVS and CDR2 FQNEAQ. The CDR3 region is CASSFRDRGAATNEKLFF. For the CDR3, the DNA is TGTGCCAGCAGCTTTCGAGACAGGGGGGCAGCAACTAATGAAAAACTGTTTTTT.

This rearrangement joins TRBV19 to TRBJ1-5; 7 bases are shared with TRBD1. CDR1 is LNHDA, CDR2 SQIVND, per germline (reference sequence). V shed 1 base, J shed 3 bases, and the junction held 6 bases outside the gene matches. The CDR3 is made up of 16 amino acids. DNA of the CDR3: TGTGCCAGTAGTATAGGGGTACAGGGGTCCAATCAGCCCCAGCATTTT. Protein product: CASSIGVQGSNQPQHF.

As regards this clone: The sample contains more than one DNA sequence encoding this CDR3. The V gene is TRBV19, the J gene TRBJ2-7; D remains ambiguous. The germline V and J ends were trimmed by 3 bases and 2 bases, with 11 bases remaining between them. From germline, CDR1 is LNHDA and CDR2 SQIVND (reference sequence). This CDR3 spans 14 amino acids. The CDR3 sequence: CASSIGDGPYEQYF. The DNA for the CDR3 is TGTGCCAGTAGTATCGGTGACGGACCCTACGAGCAGTACTTC.

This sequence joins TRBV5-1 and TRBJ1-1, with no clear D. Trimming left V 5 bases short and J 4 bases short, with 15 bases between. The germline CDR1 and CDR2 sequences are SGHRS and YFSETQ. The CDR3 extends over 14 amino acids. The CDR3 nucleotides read TGCGCCAGCAGTTCGGGCAGGAGAAGCACTGAAGCTTTCTTT. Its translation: CASSSGRRSTEAFF.

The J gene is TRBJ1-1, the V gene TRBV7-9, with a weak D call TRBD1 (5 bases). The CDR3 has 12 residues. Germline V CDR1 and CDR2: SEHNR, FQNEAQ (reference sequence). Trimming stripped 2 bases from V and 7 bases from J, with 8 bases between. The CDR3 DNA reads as TGTGCCAGCAGCTTACGGGGGATTGAAGCTTTCTTT. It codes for CASSLRGIEAFF.

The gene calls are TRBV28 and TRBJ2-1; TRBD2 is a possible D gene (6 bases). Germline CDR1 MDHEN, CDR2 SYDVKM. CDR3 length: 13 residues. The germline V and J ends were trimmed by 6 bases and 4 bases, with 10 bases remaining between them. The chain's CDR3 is CASRGGGYNEQFF. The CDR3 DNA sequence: TGTGCCAGCAGGGGTGGGGGGTACAATGAGCAGTTCTTC.

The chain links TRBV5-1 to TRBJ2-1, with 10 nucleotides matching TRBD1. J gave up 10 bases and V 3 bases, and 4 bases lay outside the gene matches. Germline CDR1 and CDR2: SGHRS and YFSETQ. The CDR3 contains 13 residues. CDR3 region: CASSSPGQGEQFF. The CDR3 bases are TGCGCCAGCAGCTCGCCGGGACAGGGGGAGCAGTTCTTC. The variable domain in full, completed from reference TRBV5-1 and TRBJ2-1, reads KAGVTQTPRYLIKTRGQQVTLSCSPISGHRSVSWYQQTPGQGLQFLFEYFSETQRNKGNFPGRFSGRQFSNSRSEMNVSTLELGDSALYLCASSSPGQGEQFFGPGTRLTVL.

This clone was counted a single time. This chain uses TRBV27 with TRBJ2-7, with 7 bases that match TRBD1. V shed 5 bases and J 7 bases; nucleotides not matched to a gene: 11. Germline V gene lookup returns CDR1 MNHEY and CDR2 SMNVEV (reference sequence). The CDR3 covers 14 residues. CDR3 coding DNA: TGTGCCAGCAGTATACGGGACAGTTTGGGAGAGCAGTACTTC. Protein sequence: CASSIRDSLGEQYF.

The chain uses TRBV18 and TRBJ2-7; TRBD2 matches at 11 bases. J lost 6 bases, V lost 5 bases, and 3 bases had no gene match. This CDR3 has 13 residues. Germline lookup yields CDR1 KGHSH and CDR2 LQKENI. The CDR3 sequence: CASSTTSGTEQYF. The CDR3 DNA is TGTGCCAGCTCAACGACTAGCGGGACCGAGCAGTACTTC.

The CDR3 sequence is CASSLGGGGQETQYF. The CDR3, as DNA: TGTGCCAGCAGCTTAGGAGGGGGAGGGCAAGAGACCCAGTACTTC. The chain uses TRBV7-3 and TRBJ2-5; possibly TRBD2 for D (7 bases). Germline lookup yields CDR1 SGHTA and CDR2 FQGTGA. The CDR3 extends over 15 amino acids. V was shortened by 2 bases and J by 2 bases, with 12 bases between the two germline ends.

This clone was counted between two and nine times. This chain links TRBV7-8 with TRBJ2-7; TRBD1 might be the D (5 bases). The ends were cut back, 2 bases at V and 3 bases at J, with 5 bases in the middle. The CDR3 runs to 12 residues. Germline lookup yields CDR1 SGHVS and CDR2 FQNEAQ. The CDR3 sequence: CASSLQGYEQYF. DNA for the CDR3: TGTGCCAGCAGCTTACAGGGCTACGAGCAGTACTTC.

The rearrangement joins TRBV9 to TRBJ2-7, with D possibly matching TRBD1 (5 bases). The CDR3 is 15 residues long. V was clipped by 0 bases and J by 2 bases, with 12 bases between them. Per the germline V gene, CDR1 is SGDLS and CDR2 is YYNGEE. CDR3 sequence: CASSVEIGVAYEQYF. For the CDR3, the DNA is TGTGCCAGCAGCGTAGAAATAGGGGTCGCCTACGAGCAGTACTTC.

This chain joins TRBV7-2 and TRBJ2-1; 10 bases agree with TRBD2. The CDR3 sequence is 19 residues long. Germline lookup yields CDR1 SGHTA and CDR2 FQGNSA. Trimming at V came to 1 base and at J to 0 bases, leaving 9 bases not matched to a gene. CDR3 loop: CASSLGVLAGTSSYNEQFF. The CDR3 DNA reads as TGTGCCAGCAGCTTAGGGGTACTAGCGGGGACGAGCTCCTACAATGAGCAGTTCTTC.

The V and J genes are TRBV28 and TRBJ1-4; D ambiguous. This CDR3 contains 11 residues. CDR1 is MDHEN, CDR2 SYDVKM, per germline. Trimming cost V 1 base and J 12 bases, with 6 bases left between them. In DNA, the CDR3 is TGTGCCAGCAGTTTATACGCGGAACTGTTTTTT. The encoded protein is CASSLYAELFF.

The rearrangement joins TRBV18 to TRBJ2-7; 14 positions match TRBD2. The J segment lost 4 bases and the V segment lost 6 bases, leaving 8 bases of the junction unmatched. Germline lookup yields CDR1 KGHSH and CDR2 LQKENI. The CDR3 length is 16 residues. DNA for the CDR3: TGTGCCAGCTCGTCCGGGACTAGCGGGAGAGGTTACGAGCAGTACTTC. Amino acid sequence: CASSSGTSGRGYEQYF.

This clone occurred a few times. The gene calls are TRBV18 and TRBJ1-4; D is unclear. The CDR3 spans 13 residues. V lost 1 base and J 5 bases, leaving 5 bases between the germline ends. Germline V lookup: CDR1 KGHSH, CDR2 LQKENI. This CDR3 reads CASSPLQNEKLFF. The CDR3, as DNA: TGTGCCAGCTCACCACTTCAGAATGAAAAACTGTTTTTT.

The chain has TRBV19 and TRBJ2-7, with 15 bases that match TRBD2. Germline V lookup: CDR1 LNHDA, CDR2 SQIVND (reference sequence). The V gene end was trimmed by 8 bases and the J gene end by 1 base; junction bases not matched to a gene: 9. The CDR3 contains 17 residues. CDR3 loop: CASGSGLAGGISYEQYF. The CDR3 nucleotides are TGTGCCAGTGGGTCCGGACTAGCGGGAGGGATTTCCTACGAGCAGTACTTC.

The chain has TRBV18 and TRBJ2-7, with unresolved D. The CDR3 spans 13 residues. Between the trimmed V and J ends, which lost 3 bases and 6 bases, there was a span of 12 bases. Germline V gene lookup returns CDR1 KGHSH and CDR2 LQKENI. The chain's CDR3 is CASSPIGMGEQYF. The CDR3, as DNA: TGTGCCAGCTCACCGATAGGGATGGGCGAGCAGTACTTC.